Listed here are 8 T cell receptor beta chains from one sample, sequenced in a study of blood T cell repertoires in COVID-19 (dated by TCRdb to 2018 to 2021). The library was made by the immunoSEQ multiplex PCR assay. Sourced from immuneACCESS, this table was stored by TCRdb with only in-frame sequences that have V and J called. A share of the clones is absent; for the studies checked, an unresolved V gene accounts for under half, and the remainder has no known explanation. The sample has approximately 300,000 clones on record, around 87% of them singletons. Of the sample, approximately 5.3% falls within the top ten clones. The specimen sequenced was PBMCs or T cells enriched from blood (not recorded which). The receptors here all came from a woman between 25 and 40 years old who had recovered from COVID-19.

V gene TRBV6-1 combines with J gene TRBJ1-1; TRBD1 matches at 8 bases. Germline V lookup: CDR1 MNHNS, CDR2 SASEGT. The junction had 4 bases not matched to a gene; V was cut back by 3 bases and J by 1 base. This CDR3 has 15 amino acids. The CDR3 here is CASSDGTGQNTEAFF. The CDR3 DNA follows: TGTGCCAGCAGTGATGGGACAGGCCAGAACACTGAAGCTTTCTTT.

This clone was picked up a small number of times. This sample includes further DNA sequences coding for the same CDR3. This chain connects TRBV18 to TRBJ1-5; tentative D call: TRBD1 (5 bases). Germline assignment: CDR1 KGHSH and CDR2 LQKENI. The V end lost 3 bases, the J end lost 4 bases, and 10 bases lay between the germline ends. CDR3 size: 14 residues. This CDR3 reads CASSPTGGNQPQHF. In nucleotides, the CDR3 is TGTGCCAGCTCACCGACGGGGGGTAATCAGCCCCAGCATTTT.

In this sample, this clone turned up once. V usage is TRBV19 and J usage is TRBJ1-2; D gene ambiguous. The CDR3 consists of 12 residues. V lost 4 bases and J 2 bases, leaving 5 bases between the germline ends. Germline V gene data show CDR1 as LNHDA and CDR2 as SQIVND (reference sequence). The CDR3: CASSNKNYGYTF. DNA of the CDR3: TGTGCCAGTAGTAACAAGAACTATGGCTACACCTTC.

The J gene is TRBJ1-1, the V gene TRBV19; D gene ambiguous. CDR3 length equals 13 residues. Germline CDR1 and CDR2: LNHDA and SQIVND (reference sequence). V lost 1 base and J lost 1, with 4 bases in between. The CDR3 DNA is TGTGCCAGTAGTATAGTAGAGAACACTGAAGCTTTCTTT. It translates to CASSIVENTEAFF.

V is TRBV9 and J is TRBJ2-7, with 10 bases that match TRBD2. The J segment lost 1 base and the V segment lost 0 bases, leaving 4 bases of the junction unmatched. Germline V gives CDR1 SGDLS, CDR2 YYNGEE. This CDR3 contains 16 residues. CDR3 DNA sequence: TGTGCCAGCAGCGTAGGTGTTAGCGGGGGGTCCTACGAGCAGTACTTC. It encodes CASSVGVSGGSYEQYF. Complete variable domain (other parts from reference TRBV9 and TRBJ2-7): DSGVTQTPKHLITATGQRVTLRCSPRSGDLSVYWYQQSLDQGLQFLIQYYNGEERAKGNILERFSAQQFPDLHSELNLSSLELGDSALYFCASSVGVSGGSYEQYFGPGTRLTVT.

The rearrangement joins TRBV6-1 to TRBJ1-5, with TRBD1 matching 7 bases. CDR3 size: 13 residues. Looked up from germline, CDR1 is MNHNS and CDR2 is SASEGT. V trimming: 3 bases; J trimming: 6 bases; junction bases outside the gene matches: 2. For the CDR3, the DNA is TGTGCCAGCAGTGAGACAGGGCCTCAGCCCCAGCATTTT. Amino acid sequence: CASSETGPQPQHF.

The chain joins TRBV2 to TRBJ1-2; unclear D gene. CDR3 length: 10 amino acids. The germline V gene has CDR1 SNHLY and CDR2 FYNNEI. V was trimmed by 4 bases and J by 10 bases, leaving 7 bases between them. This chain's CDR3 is CASSAGLYTF. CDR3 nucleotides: TGTGCCAGCAGTGCAGGACTCTACACCTTC.

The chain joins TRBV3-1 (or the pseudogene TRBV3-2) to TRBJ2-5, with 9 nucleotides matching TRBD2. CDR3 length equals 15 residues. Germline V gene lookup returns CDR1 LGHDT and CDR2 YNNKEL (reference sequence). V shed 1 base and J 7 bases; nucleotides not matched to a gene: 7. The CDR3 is CASSQGGSGGGTQYF. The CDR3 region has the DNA TGTGCCAGCAGCCAAGGCGGTAGCGGGGGTGGGACCCAGTACTTC.